Below, 19 T cell receptor beta chains from the same sample are listed, as sequenced in a study of T cells after yellow fever vaccination. TCRdb re-called the 5' RACE reads through MiXCR, storing one row per CDR3 protein. This table has a few hundred thousand distinct CDR3 sequences, roughly 6.1% appearing once. Sequencing used PBMCs, obtained 5 days after the yellow fever booster vaccination. Receptor source: a man aged 30 to 39 who received the YFV17D yellow fever vaccine.

The J gene is TRBJ2-6, the V gene TRBV7-3, with D tentatively TRBD1 or TRBD2 (5 bases each). CDR1 is SGHTA, CDR2 FQGTGA, per germline. CDR3 length: 17 residues. Trimming took off 1 base at V and 0 bases at J, with 10 bases between the two ends. CDR3 amino acids: CASSLIPGSSGANVLTF. The CDR3 DNA follows: TGTGCCAGCAGCTTAATTCCAGGGAGCTCTGGGGCCAACGTCCTGACTTTC.

This sequence joins TRBV20-1 and TRBJ2-1; 9 bases agree with TRBD2. Germline V gene sequence: CDR1 DFQATT, CDR2 SNEGSKA (reference sequence). Trimming took 6 bases from V and 8 from J; bases not matched to a gene: 14. The CDR3 is 15 residues long. The CDR3 spells CSADLGLALSDEQFF. DNA of the CDR3: TGCAGTGCCGACCTAGGACTAGCGCTTAGCGATGAGCAGTTCTTC.

The sample holds many counts of this clonotype. The V call is TRBV30, the J call TRBJ2-7; no clear D. Between the trimmed V and J ends, which lost 5 bases and 0 bases, there was a span of 11 bases. There are 13 residues in the CDR3. Germline values: CDR1 GTSNPN, CDR2 SVGIG (reference sequence). CDR3 nucleotide sequence: TGTGCCTGGGGCAATGGCGCCTCCTACGAGCAGTACTTC. It codes for CAWGNGASYEQYF.

A few counts support this clonotype. For the CDR3, the DNA is TGTGCCAGCAGCCGTACAGTAGCGGGAGTTGTAACCGGGGAGCTGTTTTTT. This translates into CASSRTVAGVVTGELFF. The rearrangement uses TRBV5-4 and TRBJ2-2, with TRBD2 identical over 9 bases. Trimming at V came to 4 bases and at J to 5 bases, leaving 12 bases not matched to a gene. CDR1 and CDR2 from the germline V gene are SGHNT and YYREEE (reference sequence). There are 17 residues in the CDR3. Full variable domain (missing parts from reference TRBV5-4 and TRBJ2-2): ETGVTQSPTHLIKTRGQQVTLRCSSQSGHNTVSWYQQALGQGPQFIFQYYREEENGRGNFPPRFSGLQFPNYSSELNVNALELDDSALYLCASSRTVAGVVTGELFFGEGSRLTVL.

The chain links TRBV19 to TRBJ2-1; the match to TRBD1 covers 7 bases. This CDR3 has 17 amino acids. V was pared by 1 base and J by 4 bases, with 10 bases of the junction left unmatched. CDR1 is LNHDA, CDR2 SQIVND, per germline (reference sequence). CDR3: CASSIGVRQGVYNEQFF. In DNA, the CDR3 is TGTGCCAGTAGTATAGGAGTCAGGCAGGGGGTTTACAATGAGCAGTTCTTC.

A word on this clonotype: The junction does not match germline at one end; this may be a read error. The J gene is TRBJ2-7, the V gene TRBV7-9; D gene unclear. CDR1 and CDR2 (germline): SEHNR, FQNEAQ (reference sequence). CDR3 length: 15 amino acids. In DNA, the CDR3 is TGTGCCAGCGGGGTGACACGGGTCGGGTCCTACGAGCTGTACTTC. Protein: CASGVTRVGSYELYF.

The CDR3 protein is CASSYIRGEGRRSTQYF. CDR3 nucleotides: TGTGCCAGCAGTTACATCAGGGGAGAGGGACGTCGGAGTACGCAGTATTTT. The chain carries TRBV6-2 or TRBV6-3 and TRBJ2-3, with D possibly TRBD1 on 6 matching bases. In germline, CDR1 is MNHEY, CDR2 SVGEGT. V was pared by 2 bases and J by 8 bases, with 23 bases between. This CDR3 contains 17 residues.

This clonotype has just a few counts. This rearrangement joins TRBV4-3 to TRBJ1-2; 8 bases are shared with TRBD1. This CDR3 spans 13 amino acids. Germline loops: CDR1 LGHNA, CDR2 YSLEER. Losses at the gene ends were 3 bases for V and 8 bases for J; bases not matched to a gene: 5. The CDR3 loop is CASSHGTGLGYTF. The CDR3 bases are TGCGCCAGCAGCCACGGGACAGGCCTCGGCTACACCTTC.

V usage is TRBV5-1 and J usage is TRBJ2-2; perhaps TRBD2 as D (6 bases). The CDR3 extends over 15 amino acids. Germline lookup yields CDR1 SGHRS and CDR2 YFSETQ. The V end lost 0 bases, the J end lost 5 bases, and 11 bases lay between the germline ends. CDR3 coding DNA: TGCGCCAGCAGCTTGGGTTCGGGAGCGACCGGGGAGCTGTTTTTT. Protein sequence: CASSLGSGATGELFF. The entire variable domain, with the rest obtained from reference TRBV5-1 and TRBJ2-2, is as follows: KAGVTQTPRYLIKTRGQQVTLSCSPISGHRSVSWYQQTPGQGLQFLFEYFSETQRNKGNFPGRFSGRQFSNSRSEMNVSTLELGDSALYLCASSLGSGATGELFFGEGSRLTVL.

This clonotype was detected a few times. J is TRBJ2-5 and V is TRBV7-2; 8 positions agree with TRBD2. Germline V gene sequence: CDR1 SGHTA, CDR2 FQGNSA. The CDR3 runs to 15 residues. Trimming cost V 5 bases and J 4 bases; bases outside gene matches: 9. CDR3 nucleotide sequence: TGTGCCAGCAGCCCCAGGCGGGGGGAGGGAGAGACCCAGTACTTC. It codes for CASSPRRGEGETQYF.

This clonotype occurred many times. The chain recombines TRBV9 with TRBJ2-3; 8 nucleotides align to TRBD1. The CDR3 covers 16 residues. Trimming cost V 0 bases and J 5 bases; bases outside gene matches: 8. CDR1 and CDR2 (germline): SGDLS, YYNGEE. The CDR3, as DNA: TGTGCCAGCAGCGTAGGGGGCAGGGGGCGAGGAGATACGCAGTATTTT. Its translation is CASSVGGRGRGDTQYF.

In the case of this clonotype: A read error is possible here, since a much larger clone lies one base away. This sequence joins TRBV4-2 and TRBJ2-1; D is undetermined. With 4 bases removed from V and 5 bases from J, the gap between germline ends came to 9 bases. There are 13 residues in the CDR3. Germline values: CDR1 LGHNA, CDR2 YNFKEQ. CDR3 loop: CASSLGNDNEQFF. The CDR3, as DNA: TGTGCCAGCAGCCTAGGAAACGACAATGAGCAGTTCTTC.

This clonotype has a handful of counts. This chain connects TRBV20-1 to TRBJ2-1; 7 nucleotides align to TRBD2. The length of the CDR3 is 16 residues. Germline values: CDR1 DFQATT, CDR2 SNEGSKA (reference sequence). Unmatched junction bases numbered 6, after V lost 1 base and J lost 0 bases. The DNA for the CDR3 is TGCAGTGCTAGAGTTTCGGGCGGGAGCTCCTACAATGAGCAGTTCTTC. It is translated as CSARVSGGSSYNEQFF.

This clonotype has a handful of counts. The J gene is TRBJ2-1, the V gene TRBV6-1; TRBD2 aligns across 8 bases. Germline-derived CDR1 and CDR2 are MNHNS and SASEGT. With 4 bases clipped from V and 6 bases from J, the junction kept 11 bases outside the gene matches. CDR3 length equals 16 residues. The CDR3 here is CASSVPLGLGSNEQFF. The CDR3, as DNA: TGTGCCAGCAGTGTCCCCTTGGGACTAGGTAGCAATGAGCAGTTCTTC.

Worth noting for this clonotype: A read error may produce the germline difference seen at one junction end. This chain joins TRBV27 and TRBJ1-2, with D possibly being TRBD1 (5 bases). The CDR3 has 12 residues. Germline lookup yields CDR1 MNHEY and CDR2 SMNVEV (reference sequence). CDR3 nucleotide sequence: TGTGCCAGCAGCGACATATGGGGCCTATGGCACTTC. Protein sequence: CASSDIWGLWHF.

This clonotype appeared many times. This chain connects TRBV5-1 to TRBJ2-1; 10 bases are shared with TRBD2. V was pared by 5 bases and J by 5 bases, with 4 bases of the junction left unmatched. The CDR3 extends over 14 amino acids. CDR1 and CDR2 from the germline V gene are SGHRS and YFSETQ. CDR3 protein: CASRRLAGDNEQFF. CDR3 DNA sequence: TGCGCCAGCAGGAGGCTAGCGGGAGACAATGAGCAGTTCTTC.

This clonotype has only one observation. With a much larger clone just one base away, this may be a read error. V is TRBV5-5 and J is TRBJ1-5; TRBD1 aligns across 8 bases. Germline V gene sequence: CDR1 SGHKS, CDR2 YYEKEE (reference sequence). CDR3 length: 15 amino acids. The CDR3: CASSLMGQVNQLQHF. CDR3 sequence (DNA): TGTGCCAGCAGCCTAATGGGACAGGTCAATCAGCTCCAGCATTTT.

The J gene is TRBJ1-1, the V gene TRBV6-1; TRBD1 might be the D (6 bases). The CDR3 spans 13 residues. The V end was cut by 3 bases, the J end by 8 bases, with 13 bases between. CDR1 and CDR2 (germline): MNHNS, SASEGT. Written as DNA, the CDR3 is TGTGCCAGCAGTGACTTGGGACATCCCGAAGCTTTCTTT. Its protein is CASSDLGHPEAFF.

The rearrangement joins TRBV3-1 to TRBJ2-1; a weak D match, TRBD2 (5 bases). The CDR3 loop spans 17 amino acids. V dropped 2 bases and J dropped 0 bases, with 14 bases sitting between them. The germline CDR1 and CDR2 sequences are LGHDT and YNNKEL (reference sequence). The CDR3 region has the DNA TGTGCCAGCAGCCAATTACCCACTGGGAGCTCCTACAATGAGCAGTTCTTC. Amino acid sequence: CASSQLPTGSSYNEQFF.